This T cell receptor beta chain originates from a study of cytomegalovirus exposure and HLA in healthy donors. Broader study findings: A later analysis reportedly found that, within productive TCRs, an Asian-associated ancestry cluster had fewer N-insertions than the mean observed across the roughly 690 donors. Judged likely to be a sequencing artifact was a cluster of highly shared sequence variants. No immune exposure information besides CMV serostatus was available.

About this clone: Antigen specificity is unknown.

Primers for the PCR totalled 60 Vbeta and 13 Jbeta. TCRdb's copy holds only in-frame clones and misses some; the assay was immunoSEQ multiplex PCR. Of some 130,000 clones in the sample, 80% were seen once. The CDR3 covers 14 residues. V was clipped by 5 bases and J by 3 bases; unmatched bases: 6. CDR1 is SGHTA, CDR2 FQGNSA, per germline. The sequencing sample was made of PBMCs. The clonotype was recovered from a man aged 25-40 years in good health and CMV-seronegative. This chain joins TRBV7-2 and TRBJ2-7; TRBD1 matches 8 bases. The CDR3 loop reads CASSLRTGYYEQYF. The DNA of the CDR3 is TGTGCCAGCAGCCTCCGGACAGGGTACTACGAGCAGTACTTC. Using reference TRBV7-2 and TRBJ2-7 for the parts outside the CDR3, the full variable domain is GAGVSQSPSNKVTEKGKDVELRCDPISGHTALYWYRQSLGQGLEFLIYFQGNSAPDKSGLPSDRFSAERTGGSVSTLTIQRTQQEDSAVYLCASSLRTGYYEQYFGPGTRLTVT.